Presented here are 5 T cell receptor beta chains from one specimen sequenced in a study of cytomegalovirus exposure and HLA in healthy donors. The PCR was carried out with 60 Vbeta primers and 13 Jbeta primers. Sequencing was performed with immunoSEQ multiplex PCR; in TCRdb, only in-frame clones are kept and a portion is missing. The sample holds 100,000 to 150,000 clones, about two thirds seen once. Sequenced input: PBMCs. These receptors were obtained from a woman aged 60-75 years in good health and CMV-seropositive.

This chain links TRBV21-1 with TRBJ1-6. TRBV21-1 is a pseudogene locus. The CDR3 sequence is 17 residues long. Here the CDR3 reads CASSKVVESSYNSPLHF. The CDR3 bases are TGTGCCAGCAGCAAAGTAGTGGAGAGCTCCTATAATTCACCCCTCCACTTT.

This chain links TRBV29-1 with TRBJ1-4, with 8 positions matching TRBD1. The trim removed 7 bases at V and 0 bases at J, leaving 13 bases unmatched. The CDR3 sequence is 17 residues long. Germline assignment: CDR1 SQVTM and CDR2 ANQGSEA. The CDR3, as DNA: TGCAGCGCTCGGACAGGGTCTCGGGCAGCAACTAATGAAAAACTGTTTTTT. Translated: CSARTGSRAATNEKLFF.

This sequence joins TRBV7-6 and TRBJ1-2; D not resolved. V gave up 6 bases and J gave up 2 bases, with 19 bases separating them. Germline V gene lookup returns CDR1 SGHVS and CDR2 FNYEAQ. This CDR3 spans 16 amino acids. CDR3 nucleotides: TGTGCCAGCAGTCCTGTGGGCGCAGGTTCGAACTATGGCTACACCTTC. Translating gives CASSPVGAGSNYGYTF.

The gene calls are TRBV27 and TRBJ1-5, with no clear D. Trimming shortened V by 3 bases and J by 1 base, and 4 bases separated the two germline ends. CDR1 MNHEY and CDR2 SMNVEV come from the germline V gene (reference sequence). CDR3 length: 13 residues. DNA for the CDR3: TGTGCCAGCAGTTTTGTAAGCAATCAGCCCCAGCATTTT. It encodes CASSFVSNQPQHF.

The chain carries TRBV4-1 and TRBJ2-7; 8 nucleotides match TRBD1. This CDR3 spans 16 amino acids. Germline CDR1 is MGHRA and CDR2 is YSYEKL. V lost 5 bases and J lost 5; bases outside the gene matches: 14. Written as DNA, the CDR3 is TGCGCCAGCAGCTACTCTGCAGGGGGCAAAACGGACGAGCAGTACTTC. It is translated as CASSYSAGGKTDEQYF.